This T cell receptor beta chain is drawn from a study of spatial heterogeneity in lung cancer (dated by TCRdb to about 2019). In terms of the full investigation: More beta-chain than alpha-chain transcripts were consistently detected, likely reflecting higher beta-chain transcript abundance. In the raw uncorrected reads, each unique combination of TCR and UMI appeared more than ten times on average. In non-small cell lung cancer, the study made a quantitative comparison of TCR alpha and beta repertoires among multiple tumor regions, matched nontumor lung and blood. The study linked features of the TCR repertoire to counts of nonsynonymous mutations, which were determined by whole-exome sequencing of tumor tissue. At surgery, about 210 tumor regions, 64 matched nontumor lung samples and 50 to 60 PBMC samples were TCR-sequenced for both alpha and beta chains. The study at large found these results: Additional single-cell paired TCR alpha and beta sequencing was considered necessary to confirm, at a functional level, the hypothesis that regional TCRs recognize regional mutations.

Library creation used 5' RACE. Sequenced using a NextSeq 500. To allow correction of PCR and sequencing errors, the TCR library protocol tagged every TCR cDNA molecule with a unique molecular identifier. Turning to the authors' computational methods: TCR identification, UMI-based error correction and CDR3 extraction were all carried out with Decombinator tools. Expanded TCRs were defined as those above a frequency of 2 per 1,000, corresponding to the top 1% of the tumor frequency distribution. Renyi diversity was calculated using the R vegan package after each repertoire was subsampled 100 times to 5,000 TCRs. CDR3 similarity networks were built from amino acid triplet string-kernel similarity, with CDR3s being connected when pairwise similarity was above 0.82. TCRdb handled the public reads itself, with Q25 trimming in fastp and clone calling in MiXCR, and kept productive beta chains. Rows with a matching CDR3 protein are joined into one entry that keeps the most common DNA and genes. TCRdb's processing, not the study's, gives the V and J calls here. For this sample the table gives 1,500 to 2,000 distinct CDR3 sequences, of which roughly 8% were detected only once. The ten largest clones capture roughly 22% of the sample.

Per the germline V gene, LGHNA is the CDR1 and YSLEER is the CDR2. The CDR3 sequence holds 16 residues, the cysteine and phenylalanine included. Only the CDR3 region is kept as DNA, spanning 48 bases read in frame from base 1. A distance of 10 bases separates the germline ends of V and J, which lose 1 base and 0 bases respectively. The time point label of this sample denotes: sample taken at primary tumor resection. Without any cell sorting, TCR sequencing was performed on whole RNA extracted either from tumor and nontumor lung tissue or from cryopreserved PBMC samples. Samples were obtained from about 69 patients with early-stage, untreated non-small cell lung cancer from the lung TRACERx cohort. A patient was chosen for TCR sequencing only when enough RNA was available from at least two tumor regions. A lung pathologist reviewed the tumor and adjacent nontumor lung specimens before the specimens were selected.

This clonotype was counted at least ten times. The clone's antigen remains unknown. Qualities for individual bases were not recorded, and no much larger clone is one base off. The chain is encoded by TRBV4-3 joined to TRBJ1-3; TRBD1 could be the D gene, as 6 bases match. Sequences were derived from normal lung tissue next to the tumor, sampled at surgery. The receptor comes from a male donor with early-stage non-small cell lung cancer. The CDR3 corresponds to CASSQARTVSGNTIYF. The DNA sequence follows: TGCGCCAGCAGCCAAGCCCGGACAGTCTCTGGAAACACCATATATTTT.